These 24 T cell receptor beta chains originate from one sample sequenced in a study of siplizumab effects on memory and regulatory T cells. Method: immunoSEQ multiplex PCR; TCRdb's copy keeps in-frame clones and lacks some. The table records some 100,000 clones, approximately 91% of them present only once. Sequencing used non-Treg CD4+ T cells sorted from blood. These receptors all stem from a human donor in good health.

Here the CDR3 reads CAISRESYEQYF. The CDR3 coding sequence is TGTGCCATCAGCAGGGAGTCCTACGAGCAGTACTTC. The chain is built from TRBV10-3 and TRBJ2-7; possibly TRBD1 or TRBD2 for D (5 bases each). V dropped 6 bases and J dropped 1 base, with 7 bases sitting between them. Germline CDR1 reads ENHRY; CDR2 reads SYGVKD. CDR3 length: 12 residues.

This chain connects TRBV10-3 to TRBJ2-3; D perhaps matches TRBD2 (6 bases). The V end was cut by 1 base, the J end by 10 bases, with 15 bases between. This CDR3 region has 14 residues. Germline assignment: CDR1 ENHRY and CDR2 SYGVKD. The CDR3 region has the DNA TGTGCCATCAGTGAGTATAGGGCTGGAGGGTCGCAGTATTTT. This codes for CAISEYRAGGSQYF.

The chain couples TRBV4-2 to TRBJ1-4, with D perhaps matching TRBD1 (5 bases). Germline V CDR1 and CDR2: LGHNA, YNFKEQ. V dropped 2 bases and J dropped 0 bases, with 16 bases sitting between them. The CDR3 is 18 residues long. The CDR3 region has the DNA TGTGCCAGCAGCCAACGAAGGGGCGGAGGCGCAACTAATGAAAAACTGTTTTTT. Its translation: CASSQRRGGGATNEKLFF.

The chain joins TRBV28 to TRBJ2-7, with 7 bases fitting TRBD1. The trim removed 6 bases at V and 0 bases at J, leaving 5 bases unmatched. The CDR3 has 14 residues. Germline values: CDR1 MDHEN, CDR2 SYDVKM. In nucleotides, the CDR3 is TGTGCCAGCAGGGCGACAGGGAGCTCCTACGAGCAGTACTTC. This sequence encodes CASRATGSSYEQYF.

The rearrangement uses TRBV4-1 and TRBJ2-3; 8 bases are shared with TRBD2. The V gene's germline CDR1 is MGHRA and CDR2 YSYEKL. The V gene end was trimmed by 5 bases and the J gene end by 5 bases; junction bases not matched to a gene: 9. The CDR3 has 15 amino acids. CDR3 bases: TGCGCCAGCAGCACCCGCGGGGGGAGCGAAGATACGCAGTATTTT. The encoded protein is CASSTRGGSEDTQYF.

V usage is TRBV7-2 and J usage is TRBJ1-5; 8 bases map to TRBD1. Germline V gene lookup returns CDR1 SGHTA and CDR2 FQGNSA. This CDR3 is built from 15 residues. Trimming took 2 bases from V and 4 from J; bases not matched to a gene: 4. DNA of the CDR3: TGTGCCAGCAGCTTAAGGGGACAGGTGAATCAGCCCCAGCATTTT. Translating gives CASSLRGQVNQPQHF.

The V call is TRBV28, the J call TRBJ2-2; D is perhaps TRBD2 (9 bases). Trimming took 6 bases from V and 3 from J, leaving 29 bases between them. CDR3 length equals 20 residues. The V gene's germline CDR1 is MDHEN and CDR2 SYDVKM. CDR3 residues: CASRTPGQAPGGRDTGELFF. The CDR3 coding sequence is TGTGCCAGCAGAACCCCGGGACAGGCCCCAGGCGGGAGGGACACCGGGGAGCTGTTTTTT. The whole variable domain, remainder taken from reference TRBV28 and TRBJ2-2, is DVKVTQSSRYLVKRTGEKVFLECVQDMDHENMFWYRQDPGLGLRLIYFSYDVKMKEKGDIPEGYSVSREKKERFSLILESASTNQTSMYLCASRTPGQAPGGRDTGELFFGEGSRLTVL.

This clone was detected once. The gene calls are TRBV30 and TRBJ2-7; possibly TRBD2 for D (5 bases). Trimming stripped 3 bases from V and 6 bases from J, with 9 bases between. This CDR3 spans 11 amino acids. Per germline, CDR1 GTSNPN and CDR2 SVGIG (reference sequence). CDR3 coding DNA: TGTGCCTGGAGATCCGAGGGCGAGCAGTACTTC. It translates to CAWRSEGEQYF.

This clone occurred once. The rearrangement joins TRBV6-4 to TRBJ1-1; maybe TRBD1 (5 bases). Germline V gene data show CDR1 as MRHNA and CDR2 as SNTAGT. V was pared by 1 base and J by 11 bases, with 11 bases between. The CDR3 covers 12 residues. In DNA, the CDR3 is TGTGCCAGCAGTGACTTGGGGGGGGTCGCTTTCTTT. Translated: CASSDLGGVAFF.

The V and J genes are TRBV18 and TRBJ2-6, with TRBD1 as a possible D gene (7 bases). This CDR3 is built from 18 residues. V gave up 2 bases and J gave up 0 bases, with 14 bases separating them. Germline values: CDR1 KGHSH, CDR2 LQKENI. The CDR3, as DNA: TGTGCCAGCTCACCAGACAGGGCGGGGAACTCTGGGGCCAACGTCCTGACTTTC. It translates to CASSPDRAGNSGANVLTF.

V gene TRBV4-2 combines with J gene TRBJ1-2, with D unclear. The CDR3 consists of 14 residues. Germline CDR1 is LGHNA and CDR2 is YNFKEQ. V lost 0 bases and J lost 2, with 7 bases in between. The CDR3 coding sequence is TGTGCCAGCAGCCAAGATTCTTGGAACTATGGCTACACCTTC. This codes for CASSQDSWNYGYTF.

The chain recombines TRBV5-6 with TRBJ2-1, with TRBD1 identical over 10 bases. The trim removed 4 bases at V and 4 bases at J, leaving 8 bases unmatched. The CDR3 sequence is 16 residues long. Per germline, CDR1 SGHDT and CDR2 YYEEEE. CDR3 nucleotides: TGTGCCAGCAGCCGCGGGACAGGGGATGGTTACAATGAGCAGTTCTTC. As protein: CASSRGTGDGYNEQFF.

The CDR3 is CASSLRNRVEQYF. In DNA form, the CDR3 reads TGTGCCAGCAGCTTGAGGAACCGGGTCGAGCAGTACTTC. The chain carries TRBV5-6 and TRBJ2-7; D remains ambiguous. Per germline, CDR1 SGHDT and CDR2 YYEEEE. The germline V and J ends were trimmed by 1 base and 6 bases, with 11 bases remaining between them. CDR3 length: 13 residues.

The chain combines TRBV5-1 with TRBJ2-1, with D perhaps TRBD2 (6 bases). V lost 5 bases to trimming and J lost 8 bases, with 20 bases between them. The CDR3 has 15 residues. Germline values: CDR1 SGHRS, CDR2 YFSETQ. CDR3 nucleotide sequence: TGCGCCAGCAGAACGGGACTCAACTTTGGCGATGAGCAGTTCTTC. This translates into CASRTGLNFGDEQFF.

The chain carries TRBV19 and TRBJ2-3, with 8 bases lining up with TRBD2. Per germline, CDR1 LNHDA and CDR2 SQIVND (reference sequence). The junction had 3 bases not matched to a gene; V was cut back by 3 bases and J by 1 base. CDR3 length: 15 amino acids. CDR3 bases: TGTGCCAGTAGTATCAGCGGGAGTCGCACAGATACGCAGTATTTT. This sequence encodes CASSISGSRTDTQYF. Drawing the rest from reference TRBV19 and TRBJ2-3, the complete variable domain is DGGITQSPKYLFRKEGQNVTLSCEQNLNHDAMYWYRQDPGQGLRLIYYSQIVNDFQKGDIAEGYSVSREKKESFPLTVTSAQKNPTAFYLCASSISGSRTDTQYFGPGTRLTVL.

This clone was counted a single time. The gene calls are TRBV7-3 and TRBJ2-1, with a tentative D call TRBD2 (6 bases). Per germline, CDR1 SGHTA and CDR2 FQGTGA. This CDR3 region has 15 residues. Trimming stripped 3 bases from V and 0 bases from J, with 9 bases between. CDR3 nucleotides: TGTGCCAGCAGCTTGTTGGGAGGCTCCTACAATGAGCAGTTCTTC. This codes for CASSLLGGSYNEQFF. The variable domain in full, completed from reference TRBV7-3 and TRBJ2-1, reads GAGVSQTPSNKVTEKGKYVELRCDPISGHTALYWYRQSLGQGPEFLIYFQGTGAADDSGLPNDRFFAVRPEGSVSTLKIQRTERGDSAVYLCASSLLGGSYNEQFFGPGTRLTVL.

This chain connects TRBV25-1 to TRBJ1-4; a weak D match, TRBD1 (5 bases). V was trimmed by 1 base and J by 8 bases, leaving 17 bases between them. The CDR3 loop spans 16 amino acids. CDR1 and CDR2 (germline): MGHDK, SYGVNS. The CDR3 DNA reads as TGTGCCAGCAGTGAATGGGGCGGCAATCCCTCCGAAAAACTGTTTTTT. Its protein is CASSEWGGNPSEKLFF.

V gene TRBV9 combines with J gene TRBJ1-2; D is uncertain. The CDR3 contains 13 residues. Trimming stripped 1 base from V and 3 bases from J, with 7 bases between. Germline values: CDR1 SGDLS, CDR2 YYNGEE. The CDR3 sequence is CASSVREYYGYTF. CDR3 nucleotides: TGTGCCAGCAGCGTAAGGGAGTACTATGGCTACACCTTC. Looking up the rest from reference TRBV9 and TRBJ1-2 gives the full variable domain: DSGVTQTPKHLITATGQRVTLRCSPRSGDLSVYWYQQSLDQGLQFLIQYYNGEERAKGNILERFSAQQFPDLHSELNLSSLELGDSALYFCASSVREYYGYTFGSGTRLTVV.

The chain employs TRBV5-4 and TRBJ2-3; D is uncertain. The CDR3 loop spans 13 amino acids. The germline gives CDR1 SGHNT, CDR2 YYREEE (reference sequence). Trimming pared 5 bases from V and 7 bases from J, leaving 14 bases between. CDR3 amino acids: CASRQDRRNTQYF. Written as DNA, the CDR3 is TGTGCCAGCAGACAAGACCGCAGGAATACGCAGTATTTT.

The chain combines TRBV19 with TRBJ2-7; TRBD1 matches 10 bases. Germline assignment: CDR1 LNHDA and CDR2 SQIVND (reference sequence). The CDR3 has 15 residues. With V trimmed by 10 bases and J by 3 bases, 12 bases remained unmatched. DNA of the CDR3: TGTGCCATTAGACCTCCGGGACAGGGGTTCTACGAGCAGTACTTC. This codes for CAIRPPGQGFYEQYF. The full variable domain, in which reference TRBV19 and TRBJ2-7 provide the parts outside the CDR3, is DGGITQSPKYLFRKEGQNVTLSCEQNLNHDAMYWYRQDPGQGLRLIYYSQIVNDFQKGDIAEGYSVSREKKESFPLTVTSAQKNPTAFYLCAIRPPGQGFYEQYFGPGTRLTVT.

The chain recombines TRBV27 with TRBJ1-4; no definite D call. Germline V gene data show CDR1 as MNHEY and CDR2 as SMNVEV (reference sequence). V lost 6 bases, J lost 5 bases, and 10 bases lay in between. The CDR3 runs 13 residues. The CDR3 reads CASSPRVNEKLFF. The CDR3 coding sequence is TGTGCCAGCAGCCCGCGGGTCAATGAAAAACTGTTTTTT.

This chain connects TRBV25-1 to TRBJ1-2; D uncertain. CDR1 is MGHDK and CDR2 is SYGVNS in the germline V gene. The CDR3 sequence is 16 residues long. V dropped 3 bases and J dropped 2 bases, with 16 bases sitting between them. This CDR3 is CASSDSSRGGNYGYTF. CDR3 nucleotide sequence: TGTGCCAGCAGTGATTCGTCTCGGGGAGGGAACTATGGCTACACCTTC.

The chain links TRBV18 to TRBJ1-1; 7 nucleotides match TRBD1. With 6 bases clipped from V and 3 bases from J, the junction kept 10 bases outside the gene matches. The germline V gene encodes CDR1 KGHSH and CDR2 LQKENI. This CDR3 has 15 residues. As DNA, the CDR3 is TGTGCCAGCTCCCGTTACAGGGGAGAGGACACTGAAGCTTTCTTT. Translation gives CASSRYRGEDTEAFF.

The genes are TRBV4-2 and TRBJ1-1, with a weak D call TRBD1 (5 bases). The CDR3 is 16 residues long. Trimming removed 3 bases from V and 3 bases from J, with 17 bases in between. The germline gives CDR1 LGHNA, CDR2 YNFKEQ. As DNA, the CDR3 is TGTGCCAGCAGCCAGTCCCAGGGTAGGGTGGACACTGAAGCTTTCTTT. Translated: CASSQSQGRVDTEAFF.